This TCR beta chain originates from a study of cytomegalovirus exposure and HLA in healthy donors. Looked up from germline, CDR1 is MDHEN and CDR2 is SYDVKM. This CDR3 is built from 12 residues. Between the trimmed V and J ends, which lost 4 bases and 1 base, there was a span of 5 bases. Healthy bone marrow donors formed the donor group. A multiplex PCR was run with 60 Vbeta primers and 13 Jbeta primers. Produced via immunoSEQ multiplex PCR; TCRdb's table is partial and in-frame only. The sample totals 150,000 to 200,000 clones. Comment on this clone: Antigen unknown. The sample carries other DNA sequences with the same CDR3.

Study-wide points: Segments of the TCR beta V type were, in most cases, productive about 90% or about 30% of the time in an earlier analysis. Later on, analysis showed that most CMV-associated TCR beta chains appeared to be HLA-restricted. Across HLA loci, a later analysis found differing TCR association rates, with DRB1 most and HLA-C fewest.

The chain joins TRBV28 to TRBJ2-7; D is undetermined. The sequenced sample consisted of PBMCs. The sequence derives from a man aged 25 to 40 in good health and CMV-seronegative. CDR3 protein: CASSSFSYEQYF. In DNA, the CDR3 is TGTGCCAGCAGTTCTTTTTCCTACGAGCAGTACTTC.